This passage covers 18 T cell receptor beta chains from one sample sequenced in a study of OX40 agonist ivuxolimab in advanced cancers. Measured with immunoSEQ multiplex PCR; TCRdb has only the in-frame clones, and not every one. The table lists roughly 66,000 clones, roughly four fifths of them singletons, with roughly 2.3% in the top ten. This specimen was CD4+ or CD8+ T cells sorted from blood, taken in a trial of the OX40 agonist ivuxolimab. These receptors came from an adult with an advanced solid tumor such as melanoma, head and neck, liver or kidney cancer.

The table lists this clone with a few counts. The chain is built from TRBV27 and TRBJ2-1; no definite D call. There are 14 residues in the CDR3. V was cut by 3 bases and J by 4 bases, with 10 bases left in between. Per the germline V gene, CDR1 is MNHEY and CDR2 is SMNVEV (reference sequence). CDR3 DNA sequence: TGTGCCAGCAGTTTGAGGCTGCGATACAATGAGCAGTTCTTC. It translates to CASSLRLRYNEQFF.

In its sample, this clone was seen once. This sequence joins TRBV19 and TRBJ2-7, with TRBD1 as a possible D gene (6 bases). Looked up from germline, CDR1 is LNHDA and CDR2 is SQIVND (reference sequence). V shed 6 bases and J shed 0 bases, with 12 bases lying between them. CDR3 length: 14 residues. CDR3 DNA sequence: TGTGCCAGTAGCGGACAGTCCAACTCCTACGAGCAGTACTTC. Translation: CASSGQSNSYEQYF.

The chain couples TRBV12-5 to TRBJ2-5, with D possibly called TRBD1 or TRBD2 (5 bases each). Germline lookup yields CDR1 LGHNT and CDR2 FRNRAP. The germline V and J ends were trimmed by 1 base and 2 bases, with 14 bases remaining between them. The CDR3 is made up of 16 amino acids. CDR3 bases: TGTGCTAGTGGTTTGGGTGGGACGACAGCGCAAGAGACCCAGTACTTC. Translated: CASGLGGTTAQETQYF.

This chain links TRBV19 with TRBJ2-7; 8 positions match TRBD2. V dropped 2 bases and J dropped 0; count of bases not matched to a gene: 12. Germline loops: CDR1 LNHDA, CDR2 SQIVND (reference sequence). The CDR3 length is 18 residues. CDR3 nucleotide sequence: TGTGCCAGTAGTATAAAGCGGGGGTTGGCTAGCGGCTCCTACGAGCAGTACTTC. Translation: CASSIKRGLASGSYEQYF.

The genes are TRBV27 and TRBJ2-7; no definite D call. The germline V and J ends were trimmed by 1 base and 7 bases, with 11 bases remaining between them. The germline V gene has CDR1 MNHEY and CDR2 SMNVEV (reference sequence). This CDR3 contains 13 residues. The CDR3, as DNA: TGTGCCAGCAGTTTATTCCGCCAATCTGAGCAGTACTTC. This codes for CASSLFRQSEQYF.

The chain carries TRBV19 and TRBJ2-1; a weak D match, TRBD1 (6 bases). Trimming stripped 6 bases from V and 6 bases from J, with 27 bases between. The CDR3 sequence is 18 residues long. Germline loops: CDR1 LNHDA, CDR2 SQIVND (reference sequence). The CDR3 protein is CASRQQGISSISSNEQFF. The CDR3 nucleotides are TGTGCCAGTAGACAACAGGGTATAAGCAGCATTTCCAGCAATGAGCAGTTCTTC.

Remarks on this clone: Other nucleotide sequences from this sample produce the same CDR3. The gene calls are TRBV5-1 and TRBJ1-2; D not certain. The germline V and J ends were trimmed by 2 bases and 7 bases, with 12 bases remaining between them. CDR3 length: 13 amino acids. CDR1 and CDR2 (germline): SGHRS, YFSETQ. This chain's CDR3 is CASSFEDGGGYTF. The CDR3 DNA reads TGCGCCAGCAGCTTCGAGGACGGTGGTGGCTACACCTTC.

V usage is TRBV21-1 and J usage is TRBJ2-5; the tabulated D call, TRBD2, remains unverified against the DNA. TRBV21-1 is noted as a pseudogene. There are 20 residues in the CDR3. The CDR3: CASSNSRRGTGERGWETQYF. The CDR3 DNA reads as TGTGCCAGCAGCAATTCGAGGCGCGGCACGGGAGAGAGGGGATGGGAGACCCAGTACTTC.

This chain uses TRBV6-5 with TRBJ1-2, with 7 bases matching TRBD1. CDR1 is MNHEY, CDR2 SVGAGI, per germline. V lost 2 bases, J lost 0 bases, and 6 bases stayed unmatched. The CDR3 is 16 amino acids. The CDR3 region is CASSYDRASANYGYTF. The CDR3 DNA sequence: TGTGCCAGCAGTTACGACAGGGCCTCCGCTAACTATGGCTACACCTTC.

The CDR3 is CASSLGGQSRLLSYEQYF. The DNA of the CDR3 is TGTGCCAGCAGCTTAGGGGGACAGAGCAGACTCCTTTCCTACGAGCAGTACTTC. This chain joins TRBV7-2 and TRBJ2-7; 7 nucleotides match TRBD1. The V segment lost 1 base and the J segment 1 base; nucleotides outside the gene matches: 13. This CDR3 has 18 amino acids. Germline V gene lookup returns CDR1 SGHTA and CDR2 FQGNSA. Based on the CDR3 plus reference TRBV7-2 and TRBJ2-7, the full variable domain is GAGVSQSPSNKVTEKGKDVELRCDPISGHTALYWYRQSLGQGLEFLIYFQGNSAPDKSGLPSDRFSAERTGGSVSTLTIQRTQQEDSAVYLCASSLGGQSRLLSYEQYFGPGTRLTVT.

The chain links TRBV19 to TRBJ2-1; TRBD2 matches 10 bases. The CDR3 totals 15 residues. The germline gives CDR1 LNHDA, CDR2 SQIVND (reference sequence). V lost 3 bases and J lost 8; bases outside the gene matches: 7. The CDR3 sequence is CASSILAGGSYEQFF. CDR3 in DNA: TGTGCCAGTAGTATCTTAGCGGGAGGATCCTATGAGCAGTTCTTC.

In nucleotides, the CDR3 is TGTGCCAGCAGCTCTACCGGGACTAGCGGGAGGAGCGCCTACGAGCAGTACTTC. Translation gives CASSSTGTSGRSAYEQYF. The chain links TRBV7-9 to TRBJ2-7; 15 bases agree with TRBD2. V shed 4 bases, J shed 2 bases, and the junction held 9 bases outside the gene matches. This CDR3 spans 18 amino acids. Per germline, CDR1 SEHNR and CDR2 FQNEAQ (reference sequence).

DNA of the CDR3: TGTGCAAGTCGCTTCGCCTCGGCTAGCCGATACAATGAGCAGTTCTTC. Protein product: CASRFASASRYNEQFF. The chain carries TRBV12-2 and TRBJ2-1; the D segment call TRBD2 is taken from the table without a DNA check. TRBV12-2 is given as a pseudogene. This CDR3 comprises 16 residues.

The V and J genes are TRBV21-1 and TRBJ2-2; the table's D call, TRBD2, was not checked against the DNA. TRBV21-1 is marked as a pseudogene. The CDR3 is 16 residues long. CDR3 DNA: TGTGCCAGCAGCTCGGGGTCTAGCGCCAACACCGGGGAGCTGTTTTTT. Encoded protein: CASSSGSSANTGELFF.

The V and J genes are TRBV10-1 and TRBJ1-5, with D maybe TRBD1 (6 bases). The CDR3 loop spans 16 amino acids. CDR1 WNHNN and CDR2 SYGVQD come from the germline V gene (reference sequence). V lost 4 bases to trimming and J lost 3 bases, with 16 bases between them. The DNA for the CDR3 is TGCGCCAGCAGTGGGCCGGGACACCGGTTCAATCAGCCCCAGCATTTT. Its translation: CASSGPGHRFNQPQHF.

This clone was observed once. The chain couples TRBV14 to TRBJ2-5; a possible D gene is TRBD2 (6 bases). The CDR3 has 14 amino acids. V was shortened by 1 base and J by 7 bases, with 13 bases between the two germline ends. CDR1 and CDR2 from the germline V gene are SGHDN and FVKESK. The CDR3 sequence is CASSQAGALGTQYF. In DNA, the CDR3 is TGTGCCAGCAGCCAAGCGGGAGCCTTAGGGACCCAGTACTTC.

V usage is TRBV18 and J usage is TRBJ1-2; 12 bases fit TRBD1. Germline assignment: CDR1 KGHSH and CDR2 LQKENI. This CDR3 contains 15 residues. The V and J ends lost 5 bases and 8 bases, in that order; junction bases with no gene match: 9. The CDR3 DNA reads as TGTGCCAGCTCAGACGGGACAGGGGGCATCGAGGGCTACACCTTC. It specifies CASSDGTGGIEGYTF.

The chain couples TRBV5-1 to TRBJ1-1, with D uncertain. Germline values: CDR1 SGHRS, CDR2 YFSETQ. The CDR3 is 14 residues long. The ends were cut back, 0 bases at V and 0 bases at J, with 6 bases in the middle. The CDR3 bases are TGCGCCAGCAGCTTGGGGCTGCTGAACACTGAAGCTTTCTTT. Protein sequence: CASSLGLLNTEAFF.